The rows below give T cell receptor beta chains drawn from one sample of a study of identical twins. Each CDR3 protein gets one entry after TCRdb re-called the 5' RACE reads with MiXCR. The sample records 650,000 to 800,000 distinct CDR3 sequences, 8.5% to 9% being singletons. These sequences were also reported in another study, on yellow fever vaccine responses in identical twins.

The sample was PBMCs. The receptors stem from a woman aged 18-29 years in good health. Each CDR3 is given with its conserved first and last residue. A D gene is named only where the DNA matches it firmly. Size values are once, few and many counts, or a class for expanded clones, and some rows have none.

j_gene | d_gene | v_gene | abundance | CDR3nt | CDR3aa
TRBJ2-5 | NA | TRBV18 | NA | TGTGCCAGCTCACCCGCAGCAAGCTTCGGAGAGACCCAGTACTTC | CASSPAASFGETQYF
TRBJ2-6 | NA | TRBV5-1 | few | TGCGCCAGCAGCTTGAGAGAGGGAAAAAGCTCTGGGGCCAACGTCCTGACTTTC | CASSLREGKSSGANVLTF
TRBJ2-5 | NA | TRBV15 | many | TGTGCCACCAGCAGAGAACCAATACAAGAGACCCAGTACTTC | CATSREPIQETQYF
TRBJ2-7 | NA | TRBV7-9 | few | TGTGCCAGCAGTTCGGTGGGGGATACCTACGAGCAGTACTTC | CASSSVGDTYEQYF
TRBJ2-7 | NA | TRBV4-3 | many | TGCGCCAGCAGCTATCGCAACGACGAGCAGTACTTC | CASSYRNDEQYF
TRBJ2-2 | TRBD2 | TRBV11-2 | few | TGTGCCAGCAGCTTAACTAGCGGGGGGCACCGGGAGCTGTTTTTT | CASSLTSGGHRELFF
TRBJ2-1 | TRBD2 | TRBV12-3/TRBV12-4 | NA | TGTGCCAGCACCGGACTAGCGGAGACCTCCAATGAGCAGTTCTTC | CASTGLAETSNEQFF
TRBJ2-1 | TRBD2 | TRBV7-2 | few | TGTGCCAGCAGCTTAGCGCGGGCGGGAGGCGTGTTCTTC | CASSLARAGGVFF
TRBJ2-7 | TRBD1 | TRBV5-4 | few | TGTGCCAGCAGCACCTGGCGGACAGGCGCCTCCTACGAGCAGTACTTC | CASSTWRTGASYEQYF
TRBJ2-1 | NA | TRBV10-3 | NA | TGTGCCATCAGTGAGTCTAACGGGGCCTACAATGAGCAGTTCTTC | CAISESNGAYNEQFF
TRBJ2-5 | TRBD2 | TRBV10-3 | few | TGTGCCATCAGTGAGCCGACAGGACTAGCGGGGAACCAAGAGACCCAGTACTTC | CAISEPTGLAGNQETQYF
TRBJ2-2 | TRBD2 | TRBV24-1 | few | TGTGCCACCAGTGACCCTAGACTAGCCCCTGGAGAGGAGCTGTTTTTT | CATSDPRLAPGEELFF
TRBJ2-2 | NA | TRBV4-1 | many | TGCGCCAGCAGCCAGGTGGGCTCTTTAAACACCGGGGAGCTGTTTTTT | CASSQVGSLNTGELFF
TRBJ2-5 | TRBD2 | TRBV7-9 | NA | TGTGCCAGCAGCTTACGCCCCCGGGGGGGAGAGACCCAGTACTTC | CASSLRPRGGETQYF
TRBJ2-7 | NA | TRBV19 | few | TGTGCCAGTACATGGGGCTACGAGCAGTACTTC | CASTWGYEQYF
TRBJ2-7 | TRBD1 | TRBV5-1 | NA | TGCGCCAGCAGCGGCGGGACAGGTGCTGGGTACGAGCAGTACTTC | CASSGGTGAGYEQYF
TRBJ2-5 | NA | TRBV7-2 | many | TGTGCCAGCAAGTGGGGGACTCAAGAGACCCAGTACTTC | CASKWGTQETQYF
TRBJ2-4 | TRBD1 | TRBV2 | many | TGTGCCAGCAGCCGCGGACAGGGGAGGACCAAAAACATTCAGTACTTC | CASSRGQGRTKNIQYF
TRBJ1-1 | NA | TRBV7-3 | NA | TGTGCCAGCAGCTTTGGATGGAACACTGAAGCTTTCTTT | CASSFGWNTEAFF
TRBJ2-3 | TRBD1 | TRBV6-1 | NA | TGTGCCAGCAGTGGGGACAGGAGCACAGATACGCAGTATTTT | CASSGDRSTDTQYF
TRBJ2-2 | TRBD2 | TRBV14 | few | TGTGCCAGCAGCCCATTGACTAGCGGGGGGGACCTGAACAGATCAGGACGGAACACCGGGGAGCTGTTTTTT | CASSPLTSGGDLNRSGRNTGELFF
TRBJ2-1 | NA | TRBV7-3 | few | TGTGCCAGCAGCTCCGGGGTAGCGGTCTCCTACAATGAGCAGTTCTTC | CASSSGVAVSYNEQFF
TRBJ2-4 | TRBD1 | TRBV9 | many | TGTGCCAGCAGCGTAGAGGGGACAGCAGCCAAAAACATTCAGTACTTC | CASSVEGTAAKNIQYF
TRBJ2-7 | TRBD1 | TRBV5-1 | few | TGCGCCAGCAGCTTGAGATTGGGACAGGGAATGGGCTACGAGCAGTACTTC | CASSLRLGQGMGYEQYF
TRBJ2-1 | NA | TRBV12-3/TRBV12-4 | NA | TGTGCCAGCAGTAGATCGGACTTAAGCTACAATGAGCAGTTCTTC | CASSRSDLSYNEQFF
TRBJ2-2 | TRBD1 | TRBV9 | few | TGTGCCAGCAGCGTAGATGGGACAGGGAGGTGGGCGAACACCGGGGAGCTGTTTTTT | CASSVDGTGRWANTGELFF
TRBJ2-3 | NA | TRBV29-1 | NA | TGCAGCGTTGTCATCTCGCTAGGAAGAGATACGCAGTATTTT | CSVVISLGRDTQYF
TRBJ2-1 | TRBD1 | TRBV24-1 | many | TGTGCCACCAGTGACCCAGGACAGGGGAAATACAATGAGCAGTTCTTC | CATSDPGQGKYNEQFF
TRBJ2-7 | NA | TRBV19 | NA | TGTGCCAGTAGTTGGGCAGGAGCCTACGAGCAGTACTTC | CASSWAGAYEQYF
TRBJ2-5 | NA | TRBV10-3 | few | TGTAGACCCTATCGGGAGACCCAGTACTTC | CRPYRETQYF
TRBJ2-6 | NA | TRBV10-3 | NA | TGTGCCATCAGACGAGCGTCCCGCTCTGGGGCCAACGTCCTGACTTTC | CAIRRASRSGANVLTF
TRBJ2-5 | TRBD2 | TRBV7-2 | NA | TGTGCCAGCAGCTTAGATTCTAGCGGGAACTGGATGACCCAGTACTTC | CASSLDSSGNWMTQYF
TRBJ2-2 | NA | TRBV27 | many | TGTGCCAGCAGAAGGGTCGACACCGGGGAGCTGTTTTTT | CASRRVDTGELFF